The 6 T cell receptor beta chains below were found in one sample sequenced in a study of CD8 T cells in ankylosing spondylitis. TCRdb redid the calling of the 5' RACE reads with MiXCR, one entry per CDR3 protein. The top ten clones hold around a fifth of a sample with 200,000 to 250,000 distinct CDR3 sequences, roughly 10% of them seen once. The material sequenced was blood, either unsorted or a sorted T cell fraction (not recorded which). Source of these receptors: a male donor with ankylosing spondylitis or in good health (not recorded which).

This clonotype was found many times. The chain has TRBV29-1 and TRBJ2-1; tentatively, D is TRBD1 (5 bases). Trimming cost V 1 base and J 4 bases, with 8 bases left between them. The germline V gene has CDR1 SQVTM and CDR2 ANQGSEA. The CDR3 is 13 amino acids. The CDR3 DNA sequence: TGCAGCGTTGAAGGAGACAGTTACAATGAGCAGTTCTTC. Its translation is CSVEGDSYNEQFF.

This clonotype was found a few times. The rearrangement joins TRBV7-3 to TRBJ1-2, with 7 bases identical to TRBD1. V shed 8 bases, J shed 4 bases, and the junction held 10 bases outside the gene matches. Germline lookup yields CDR1 SGHTA and CDR2 FQGTGA. CDR3 size: 14 residues. The CDR3 loop is CASLPLRQGYGYTF. For the CDR3, the DNA is TGTGCCAGCCTCCCCCTTCGACAGGGCTATGGCTACACCTTC.

At least ten counts were recorded for this clonotype. This rearrangement joins TRBV24-1 to TRBJ2-2; no clear D. Germline CDR1 reads KGHDR; CDR2 reads SFDVKD. The CDR3 has 12 residues. V lost 5 bases to trimming and J lost 3 bases, with 3 bases between them. CDR3 in amino acids: CATSGDTGELFF. CDR3 in DNA: TGTGCCACCAGTGGGGACACCGGGGAGCTGTTTTTT.

This clonotype was detected ten times or more. This chain connects TRBV5-1 to TRBJ1-4; TRBD1 aligns across 8 bases. Per germline, CDR1 SGHRS and CDR2 YFSETQ. Trimming at V came to 0 bases and at J to 8 bases, leaving 9 bases not matched to a gene. There are 16 residues in the CDR3. The CDR3 protein is CASSLEPQGAGEKLFF. The CDR3 DNA reads as TGCGCCAGCAGCTTGGAACCCCAGGGGGCAGGGGAAAAACTGTTTTTT. Supplemented by reference TRBV5-1 and TRBJ1-4, the full variable domain reads KAGVTQTPRYLIKTRGQQVTLSCSPISGHRSVSWYQQTPGQGLQFLFEYFSETQRNKGNFPGRFSGRQFSNSRSEMNVSTLELGDSALYLCASSLEPQGAGEKLFFGSGTQLSVL.

This clonotype was recorded at least ten times. V and J are TRBV12-3 or TRBV12-4 and TRBJ1-2; a possible D gene is TRBD1 (6 bases). The CDR3 has 14 residues. Between the trimmed V and J ends, which lost 1 base and 4 bases, there was a span of 10 bases. CDR3 loop: CASSLERTVYGYTF. The CDR3 nucleotides read TGTGCCAGCAGTTTAGAAAGGACAGTCTATGGCTACACCTTC.

This clonotype has ten or more counts. The chain carries TRBV12-3 or TRBV12-4 and TRBJ1-5, with unresolved D. Between the trimmed V and J ends, which lost 2 bases and 4 bases, there was a span of 15 bases. The CDR3 has 16 amino acids. In DNA, the CDR3 is TGTGCCAGCAGTTTAAGTTACGGCCAGGAAAATCAGCCCCAGCATTTT. Translated, it gives CASSLSYGQENQPQHF.